Shown below are 26 T cell receptor beta chains from a single sample sequenced in a study of cytomegalovirus exposure and HLA in healthy donors. The study ran its PCR with 60 Vbeta and 13 Jbeta primers. Some clones are missing from TCRdb's copy, which holds only in-frame ones; the method was immunoSEQ multiplex PCR. The sample includes over 100,000 clones, 70% to 85% of them seen just once. The sample taken for sequencing was PBMCs. These receptors were obtained from a male donor in good health and CMV-seropositive.

A note on this clone: Sequence at one end of the junction differs from germline and may be a read error. The chain couples TRBV7-9 to TRBJ2-7; 7 bases align to TRBD2. This CDR3 spans 15 amino acids. From germline, CDR1 is SEHNR and CDR2 FQNEAQ (reference sequence). The CDR3 protein is CSSSFGTIPPYEQYF. As DNA, the CDR3 is TGTTCCAGCAGCTTCGGGACTATTCCCCCCTACGAGCAGTACTTC.

This clone was seen a single time. The chain joins TRBV12-2 to TRBJ2-5; the DNA was not used to check the table's D call, TRBD1. TRBV12-2 is tagged as a pseudogene. The CDR3 is 15 amino acids. The CDR3 sequence: CASRLPTGEKETQYF. The CDR3 DNA sequence: TGTGCAAGTCGCTTGCCGACAGGGGAGAAAGAGACCCAGTACTTC.

The rearrangement links TRBV9 to TRBJ2-7; 11 bases fit TRBD2. Trimming cost V 0 bases and J 3 bases; bases outside gene matches: 11. Germline CDR1 SGDLS, CDR2 YYNGEE. The CDR3 sequence is 18 residues long. The CDR3 reads CASSVGVAGGPYFYEQYF. The DNA of the CDR3 is TGTGCCAGCAGCGTAGGCGTAGCGGGAGGGCCTTATTTCTACGAGCAGTACTTC.

This sequence joins TRBV19 and TRBJ1-5; 9 nucleotides align to TRBD1. CDR3 length: 17 amino acids. V gave up 8 bases and J gave up 2 bases; unmatched junction bases: 13. CDR1 LNHDA and CDR2 SQIVND come from the germline V gene (reference sequence). CDR3 DNA sequence: TGTGCCAGTCAACAAACAGGGACAGGGCTAGGCAATCAGCCCCAGCATTTT. This translates into CASQQTGTGLGNQPQHF.

The chain joins TRBV2 to TRBJ2-7, with D perhaps matching TRBD2 (6 bases). CDR1 SNHLY and CDR2 FYNNEI come from the germline V gene. The CDR3 has 14 residues. Trimming took 3 bases from V and 4 from J, leaving 13 bases between them. CDR3 DNA: TGTGCCAGCAGTGAGTCCAGCGGGCCTTACGAGCAGTACTTC. Translated: CASSESSGPYEQYF.

Points on this clone: In the same sample, other DNA sequences code for this CDR3. The chain uses TRBV5-6 and TRBJ2-7; 9 bases match TRBD2. This CDR3 is 15 amino acids long. V shed 5 bases, J shed 3 bases, and the junction held 9 bases outside the gene matches. In germline, CDR1 is SGHDT, CDR2 YYEEEE. The CDR3 DNA reads TGTGCCAGCAGAGCAGCGGGAGGAGGTTTCTACGAGCAGTACTTC. It translates to CASRAAGGGFYEQYF.

V gene TRBV6-1 combines with J gene TRBJ1-2; D gene uncertain. Looked up from germline, CDR1 is MNHNS and CDR2 is SASEGT. The V gene lost 3 bases and the J gene lost 0 bases, with 5 bases spanning the gap. The CDR3 is made up of 13 amino acids. The CDR3 here is CASSERPNYGYTF. The CDR3 region has the DNA TGTGCCAGCAGTGAGCGCCCTAACTATGGCTACACCTTC.

This clone is a singleton in its sample. This sequence joins TRBV5-4 and TRBJ1-6; 8 positions match TRBD1. The germline V gene has CDR1 SGHNT and CDR2 YYREEE (reference sequence). This CDR3 has 17 amino acids. V lost 0 bases and J lost 7; bases outside the gene matches: 9. The CDR3 here is CASSLGTGTGLNSPLHF. CDR3 sequence (DNA): TGTGCCAGCAGCTTGGGCACCGGGACAGGACTAAATTCACCCCTCCACTTT.

This clone occurred a few times. This chain links TRBV2 with TRBJ1-5; D remains ambiguous. V gave up 3 bases and J gave up 7 bases, with 7 bases separating them. The CDR3 spans 12 residues. Germline CDR1 is SNHLY and CDR2 is FYNNEI. The DNA of the CDR3 is TGTGCCAGCAGTGAGGAGGGCCAGCCCCAGCATTTT. Translated, it gives CASSEEGQPQHF.

J is TRBJ1-5 and V is TRBV5-4; tentative D call: TRBD1 (6 bases). The CDR3 spans 13 residues. The germline V and J ends were trimmed by 4 bases and 4 bases, with 9 bases remaining between them. Germline V gene sequence: CDR1 SGHNT, CDR2 YYREEE (reference sequence). The CDR3 nucleotides are TGTGCCAGCAGCCAACAGGGAAATCAGCCCCAGCATTTT. Residues: CASSQQGNQPQHF.

The chain recombines TRBV6-6 with TRBJ1-2; D unresolved. CDR3 size: 15 residues. The ends were cut back, 6 bases at V and 0 bases at J, with 14 bases in the middle. In germline, CDR1 is MNHNY, CDR2 SVGAGI (reference sequence). The CDR3 DNA is TGTGCCAGCAGGATCGAAAACTTCTCTAACTATGGCTACACCTTC. Translation: CASRIENFSNYGYTF.

This sequence joins TRBV9 and TRBJ2-2, with D tentatively TRBD1 (6 bases). The CDR3 runs 15 residues. The V gene lost 1 base and the J gene lost 0 bases, with 7 bases spanning the gap. Germline V gene sequence: CDR1 SGDLS, CDR2 YYNGEE. CDR3 amino acids: CASSVRGSNTGELFF. CDR3 nucleotide sequence: TGTGCCAGCAGCGTAAGGGGGTCGAACACCGGGGAGCTGTTTTTT.

The V call is TRBV7-8, the J call TRBJ2-1; 12 nucleotides match TRBD2. There are 17 residues in the CDR3. Per germline, CDR1 SGHVS and CDR2 FQNEAQ. V lost 5 bases and J lost 1; bases outside the gene matches: 6. The CDR3 spells CASSARLAGVSYNEQFF. The CDR3, as DNA: TGTGCCAGCAGCGCCCGACTAGCGGGAGTTTCCTACAATGAGCAGTTCTTC.

This chain connects TRBV10-2 to TRBJ1-2; no clear D. The CDR3 sequence is 13 residues long. V lost 11 bases to trimming and J lost 2 bases, with 15 bases between them. In germline, CDR1 is WSHSY, CDR2 SAAADI. The CDR3 DNA follows: TGCGCCTCAACCCAACTACTAAACTATGGCTACACCTTC. This encodes CASTQLLNYGYTF.

This chain joins TRBV28 and TRBJ1-1; D is perhaps TRBD1 (5 bases). Looked up from germline, CDR1 is MDHEN and CDR2 is SYDVKM. V lost 7 bases, J lost 3 bases, and 18 bases lay in between. The CDR3 extends over 15 amino acids. The CDR3 DNA is TGTGCCAGCACCCCGGGTAGGGACTTCGACACTGAAGCTTTCTTT. It translates to CASTPGRDFDTEAFF.

The rearrangement joins TRBV15 to TRBJ2-7; 9 nucleotides agree with TRBD1. The CDR3 sequence is 14 residues long. Per germline, CDR1 LNHNV and CDR2 YYDKDF (reference sequence). The trim removed 6 bases at V and 6 bases at J, leaving 9 bases unmatched. CDR3 loop: CATRRGQGNFEQYF. In DNA, the CDR3 is TGTGCCACCAGGAGGGGACAGGGAAATTTCGAGCAGTACTTC.

This CDR3 reads CASSTWTAKDQPQHF. DNA for the CDR3: TGTGCCAGCAGCACATGGACAGCAAAAGATCAGCCCCAGCATTTT. This chain uses TRBV7-8 with TRBJ1-5; possibly TRBD1 for D (6 bases). The CDR3 extends over 15 amino acids. The V gene lost 5 bases and the J gene lost 5 bases, with 16 bases spanning the gap. Germline loops: CDR1 SGHVS, CDR2 FQNEAQ.

The table lists this clone with a few counts. The chain couples TRBV5-6 to TRBJ2-5; D may be TRBD2 (5 bases). Germline lookup yields CDR1 SGHDT and CDR2 YYEEEE. The ends were cut back, 6 bases at V and 5 bases at J, with 20 bases in the middle. This CDR3 comprises 15 residues. Here the CDR3 DNA reads TGTGCCAGCACCTACCGGAGGTTGGGTGGGGAGACCCAGTACTTC. Translating gives CASTYRRLGGETQYF.

This clone has just one count. The rearrangement links TRBV5-1 to TRBJ1-1, with TRBD1 as a possible D gene (6 bases). Germline V gene sequence: CDR1 SGHRS, CDR2 YFSETQ. Between the trimmed V and J ends, which lost 4 bases and 0 bases, there was a span of 19 bases. The CDR3 extends over 17 amino acids. The CDR3 nucleotides read TGCGCCAGCAGCGCTCCCCCGGGGGGCCCCATGAACACTGAAGCTTTCTTT. Translation: CASSAPPGGPMNTEAFF.

The chain uses TRBV7-2 and TRBJ2-2; the match to TRBD1 covers 8 bases. Germline-derived CDR1 and CDR2 are SGHTA and FQGNSA. The CDR3 consists of 14 residues. V lost 5 bases to trimming and J lost 3 bases; unmatched junction nucleotides: 2. The DNA for the CDR3 is TGTGCCAGCAGCCTGGACAGGGACACCGGGGAGCTGTTTTTT. This sequence encodes CASSLDRDTGELFF.

The chain carries TRBV6-5 and TRBJ2-5; maybe TRBD1 (6 bases). Germline V gene lookup returns CDR1 MNHEY and CDR2 SVGAGI. CDR3 length: 14 residues. V shed 6 bases and J shed 2 bases, with 13 bases lying between them. This CDR3 reads CASRLSGAQETQYF. For the CDR3, the DNA is TGTGCCAGCAGATTATCAGGGGCTCAAGAGACCCAGTACTTC.

V and J are TRBV19 and TRBJ2-1, with 8 bases lining up with TRBD2. V was pared by 7 bases and J by 3 bases, with 5 bases of the junction left unmatched. Germline V gives CDR1 LNHDA, CDR2 SQIVND (reference sequence). There are 14 residues in the CDR3. Written as DNA, the CDR3 is TGTGCCAGTATCAGCGGGAGTAACTACAATGAGCAGTTCTTC. This translates into CASISGSNYNEQFF.

V is TRBV6-5 and J is TRBJ1-1; D might be TRBD1 (6 bases). Germline-derived CDR1 and CDR2 are MNHEY and SVGAGI. Deletions cut 4 bases from V and 8 bases from J, with 14 bases between. This CDR3 contains 13 residues. In nucleotides, the CDR3 is TGTGCCAGCAGTTTCCTGACAGGAGAGGAAGCTTTCTTT. This sequence encodes CASSFLTGEEAFF.

This chain links TRBV28 with TRBJ2-7; D call uncertain. Germline V gives CDR1 MDHEN, CDR2 SYDVKM. The V end lost 5 bases, the J end lost 0 bases, and 11 bases lay between the germline ends. The CDR3 extends over 14 amino acids. For the CDR3, the DNA is TGTGCCAGCAGTGGCTGGCCAGGCTCCTACGAGCAGTACTTC. Protein product: CASSGWPGSYEQYF.

The chain links TRBV28 to TRBJ2-4, with D maybe TRBD2 (5 bases). V lost 4 bases and J lost 8, with 21 bases in between. Germline V gene lookup returns CDR1 MDHEN and CDR2 SYDVKM. The CDR3 sequence is 16 residues long. CDR3 in DNA: TGTGCCAGCAGTTCTAACCGGGAAGTGGCCAGAGACATTCAGTACTTC. It is translated as CASSSNREVARDIQYF.

This chain connects TRBV4-1 to TRBJ1-5; no definite D call. Trimming stripped 3 bases from V and 4 bases from J, with 16 bases between. Germline V gene data show CDR1 as MGHRA and CDR2 as YSYEKL. This CDR3 region has 16 residues. The CDR3 DNA is TGCGCCAGCAGCCAGGGTAACTTAGTCGGGAATCAGCCCCAGCATTTT. Its protein is CASSQGNLVGNQPQHF.